This T cell receptor (beta chain) came from a study of blood T cell repertoires in COVID-19. Profiling relied on immunoSEQ multiplex PCR, and the TCRdb table lists in-frame clones only, not all of them. The data hold some 200,000 clones, with roughly 91% observed a single time. Germline CDR1 and CDR2: MGHRA and YSYEKL. This CDR3 has 18 residues. Unmatched junction bases numbered 15, after V lost 1 base and J lost 7 bases. Cohorts were determined from participant-reported clinical history. The chain combines TRBV4-1 with TRBJ2-1; TRBD2 matches 8 bases. Sequenced: PBMCs or T cells enriched from blood (not recorded which). The source of this sequence is a man younger than 40 in a cohort exposed to, infected with or recovered from COVID-19 (not recorded which). The CDR3 bases are TGCGCCAGCAGCCAAGGGGCTTTAGGCGGGAGGAGGGGGAATGAGCAGTTCTTC. It specifies CASSQGALGGRRGNEQFF.